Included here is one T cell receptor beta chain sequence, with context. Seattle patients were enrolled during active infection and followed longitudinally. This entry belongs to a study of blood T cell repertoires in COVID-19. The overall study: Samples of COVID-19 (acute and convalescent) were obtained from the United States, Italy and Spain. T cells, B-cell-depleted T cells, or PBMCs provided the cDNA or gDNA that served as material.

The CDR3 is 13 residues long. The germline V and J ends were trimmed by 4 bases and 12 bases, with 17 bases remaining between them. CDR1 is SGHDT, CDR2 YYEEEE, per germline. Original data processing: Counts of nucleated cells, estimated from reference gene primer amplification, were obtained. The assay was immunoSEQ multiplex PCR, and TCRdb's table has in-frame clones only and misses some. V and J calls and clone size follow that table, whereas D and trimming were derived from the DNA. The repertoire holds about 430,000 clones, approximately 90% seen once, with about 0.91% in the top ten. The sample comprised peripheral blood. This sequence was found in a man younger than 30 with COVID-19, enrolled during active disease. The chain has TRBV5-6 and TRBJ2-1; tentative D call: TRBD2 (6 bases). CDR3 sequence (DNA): TGTGCCAGCAGCAGGAGGGATTTTGAGGTGCAGTTCTTC. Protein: CASSRRDFEVQFF. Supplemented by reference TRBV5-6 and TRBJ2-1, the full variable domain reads DAGVTQSPTHLIKTRGQQVTLRCSPKSGHDTVSWYQQALGQGPQFIFQYYEEEERQRGNFPDRFSGHQFPNYSSELNVNALLLGDSALYLCASSRRDFEVQFFGPGTRLTVL.